This T cell receptor beta chain was sequenced in a study of shared clonotypes between healthy human individuals. Overall study: The composition of the donors was two women and a few men aged 18 to 49.

To note about this clone: The antigen is undetermined.

Authors' methods: Filtering differed since immunoSEQ provided only junctions, with no quality scores. Profiled with immunoSEQ multiplex PCR; TCRdb holds only in-frame clones, not every one. That table supplies the V and J calls and clone size; D and trimming were determined from the DNA. The sample lists some 1.5 million clones, roughly 98% occurring once. Findings of the study overall: Investigators expected sequencing depth to affect clonotype sharing among donors. A few donors had 4% to 6.5% of their naive CD4 clonotypes in common.

CDR1 and CDR2 from the germline V gene are MNHNS and SASEGT. CDR3 length equals 14 residues. The ends lost 3 bases at V and 9 bases at J; junction bases unmatched: 7. The specimen sequenced was naive CD4+ T cells sorted from blood. The sample's subset: CD45RA+ positively selected. The chain recombines TRBV6-1 with TRBJ2-2; 7 positions match TRBD1. This clonotype was sampled from a man aged 30 to 45 in good health. CDR3 sequence reads: CASSDYRQGRELFF. The CDR3 DNA reads as TGTGCCAGCAGTGACTATCGACAGGGCCGGGAGCTGTTTTTT.